This TCR beta chain was found in a study of T cells after posttransplantation cyclophosphamide. Treatment was busulfan-fludarabine conditioning, a marrow graft, and cyclophosphamide on days +3 and +4. Regarding the study as a whole: Recipient CMV seropositivity and CMV reactivation strongly tracked TRB clonality.

A note on this clone: What it recognizes is unknown.

Method: immunoSEQ multiplex PCR; TCRdb's copy keeps in-frame clones and lacks some. The sample yields 20,000 to 25,000 clones, about 86% seen once. V gave up 1 base and J gave up 4 bases, with 7 bases separating them. CDR1 is MNHNY and CDR2 is SVGAGI in the germline V gene (reference sequence). The CDR3 is 13 amino acids. This chain joins TRBV6-6 and TRBJ1-1, with D perhaps matching TRBD1 (5 bases). This specimen consisted of PBMCs, obtained after allogeneic stem cell transplant with posttransplant cyclophosphamide. This clonotype was sampled from a female patient under 45 who received an allogeneic stem cell transplant from an unrelated donor, was CMV-positive, and had no GVHD. Among the T cells, some may be from the graft donor. The CDR3 DNA is TGTGCCAGCAGTTACTTGGGGGGCACTGAAGCTTTCTTT. This translates into CASSYLGGTEAFF.